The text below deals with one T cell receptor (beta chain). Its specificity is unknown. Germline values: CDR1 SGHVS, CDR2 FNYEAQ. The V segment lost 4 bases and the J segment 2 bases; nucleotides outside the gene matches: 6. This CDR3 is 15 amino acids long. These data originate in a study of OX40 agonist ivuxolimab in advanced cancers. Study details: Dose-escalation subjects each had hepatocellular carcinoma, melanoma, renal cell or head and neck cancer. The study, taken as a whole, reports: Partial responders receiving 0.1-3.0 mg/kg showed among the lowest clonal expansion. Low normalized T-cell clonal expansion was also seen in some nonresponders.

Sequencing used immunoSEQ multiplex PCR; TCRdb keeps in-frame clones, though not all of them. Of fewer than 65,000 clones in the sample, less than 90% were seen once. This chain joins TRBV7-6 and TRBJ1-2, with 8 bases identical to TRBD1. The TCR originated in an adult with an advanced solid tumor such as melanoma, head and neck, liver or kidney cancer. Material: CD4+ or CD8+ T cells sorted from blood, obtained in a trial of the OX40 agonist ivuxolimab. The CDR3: CASSSWTGLNYGYTF. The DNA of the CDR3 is TGTGCCAGCAGCTCCTGGACAGGGTTGAACTATGGCTACACCTTC.